A single sample gave rise to the 24 T cell receptor beta chains below, sequenced in a study of cytomegalovirus exposure and HLA in healthy donors. Both 60 Vbeta primers and 13 Jbeta primers went into the PCR. Assay: immunoSEQ multiplex PCR; the TCRdb copy retains only in-frame clones and omits some. Of 150,000 to 170,000 clones in the sample, over 60% were seen once. The material sequenced was PBMCs. The receptor source for this set is a woman in her 40s in good health and CMV-seronegative.

The J gene is TRBJ2-3, the V gene TRBV5-4; 11 bases map to TRBD2. This CDR3 has 16 amino acids. The germline V gene has CDR1 SGHNT and CDR2 YYREEE (reference sequence). J lost 2 bases, V lost 4 bases, and 6 bases had no gene match. CDR3 in amino acids: CASSTEGLAATDTQYF. CDR3 bases: TGTGCCAGCAGCACCGAGGGACTAGCGGCCACAGATACGCAGTATTTT.

This clone has a handful of counts. The rearrangement uses TRBV6-5 and TRBJ2-1; D not certain. The CDR3 loop spans 14 amino acids. Germline V gene data show CDR1 as MNHEY and CDR2 as SVGAGI. V was pared by 3 bases and J by 5 bases, with 11 bases between. In nucleotides, the CDR3 is TGTGCCAGCAGTTATAGTTTTTCGAACAATGAGCAGTTCTTC. Translating it yields CASSYSFSNNEQFF.

The chain has TRBV15 and TRBJ1-2; TRBD1 matches 7 bases. Germline V CDR1 and CDR2: LNHNV, YYDKDF (reference sequence). J lost 8 bases, V lost 6 bases, and 6 bases had no gene match. This CDR3 is 12 amino acids long. The chain's CDR3 is CATRETGVGYTF. The CDR3 nucleotides are TGTGCCACCAGAGAAACAGGGGTCGGCTACACCTTC.

The chain recombines TRBV5-8 with TRBJ2-3; 7 nucleotides line up with TRBD2. This CDR3 is built from 13 residues. V was pared by 1 base and J by 8 bases, with 4 bases of the junction left unmatched. Per the germline V gene, CDR1 is SGHTS and CDR2 is YDEGEE. CDR3 sequence reads: CASSLTGGSTQYF. The CDR3 DNA reads as TGTGCCAGCAGCTTGACGGGAGGTTCTACGCAGTATTTT.

The J gene is TRBJ2-7, the V gene TRBV6-1; no definite D call. The CDR3 is 13 amino acids. Trimming removed 7 bases from V and 0 bases from J, with 10 bases in between. Germline V gene data show CDR1 as MNHNS and CDR2 as SASEGT. The CDR3 DNA follows: TGTGCCAGCACACACCCAAGCTCCTACGAGCAGTACTTC. As protein: CASTHPSSYEQYF.

This clone came up a few times. CDR3 DNA sequence: TGTGCCAGCAGCTTGGCCAAGGACTCTGGGGCAGATACGCAGTATTTT. It translates to CASSLAKDSGADTQYF. The J gene is TRBJ2-3, the V gene TRBV5-8, with a weak D call TRBD2 (5 bases). Germline V lookup: CDR1 SGHTS, CDR2 YDEGEE. The V end was cut by 0 bases, the J end by 4 bases, with 15 bases between. The CDR3 length is 16 residues.

V usage is TRBV5-1 and J usage is TRBJ1-2, with a weak D call TRBD1 (5 bases). CDR3 length: 14 amino acids. CDR1 and CDR2 from the germline V gene are SGHRS and YFSETQ. The germline V and J ends were trimmed by 2 bases and 8 bases, with 16 bases remaining between them. DNA for the CDR3: TGCGCCAGCAGCTTATCCGGGACCGCGGGAGGCTACACCTTC. It yields the protein CASSLSGTAGGYTF.

V gene TRBV10-3 combines with J gene TRBJ1-1, with TRBD1 matching 9 bases. V shed 4 bases and J 2 bases; nucleotides not matched to a gene: 5. In germline, CDR1 is ENHRY, CDR2 SYGVKD. The CDR3 is made up of 15 amino acids. The CDR3 nucleotides read TGTGCCATCAGTGGAGGACAGGGGAGAAACACTGAAGCTTTCTTT. This gives the protein CAISGGQGRNTEAFF.

The chain couples TRBV28 to TRBJ1-5; TRBD1 matches at 9 bases. The CDR3 consists of 14 residues. From germline, CDR1 is MDHEN and CDR2 SYDVKM. After removal of 4 bases from V and 6 bases from J, the junction contained 4 bases not matched to a gene. CDR3 region: CASSSGTGFQPQHF. As DNA, the CDR3 is TGTGCCAGCAGTTCTGGGACAGGGTTTCAGCCCCAGCATTTT.

The J gene is TRBJ1-5, the V gene TRBV21-1; the D call TRBD1 from the table was never checked on the DNA. TRBV21-1 is recorded as a pseudogene. CDR3 length equals 15 residues. The CDR3 DNA follows: TGTGCCAGCAGCAAATTGGAGAAGGGGATCCAGCCCCAGCATTTT. It is translated as CASSKLEKGIQPQHF.

The rearrangement joins TRBV5-4 to TRBJ1-4, with 9 bases fitting TRBD1. Trimming took 4 bases from V and 0 from J; bases not matched to a gene: 7. The CDR3 spans 17 residues. In germline, CDR1 is SGHNT, CDR2 YYREEE (reference sequence). CDR3 loop: CASSRGQGRATNEKLFF. The DNA of the CDR3 is TGTGCCAGCAGCCGGGGACAGGGTAGGGCAACTAATGAAAAACTGTTTTTT.

The chain combines TRBV28 with TRBJ1-1; possible D gene TRBD1, 6 bases. Germline assignment: CDR1 MDHEN and CDR2 SYDVKM. V lost 5 bases to trimming and J lost 6 bases, with 16 bases between them. The CDR3 extends over 14 amino acids. The CDR3 DNA reads as TGTGCCAGCAGTAGCCCAGGGGAGGGTGCTGAAGCTTTCTTT. Translating it yields CASSSPGEGAEAFF.

CDR3 coding DNA: TGTGCCAGCAACCAGCGTAGCACAGATACGCAGTATTTT. Protein sequence: CASNQRSTDTQYF. The chain links TRBV6-1 to TRBJ2-3; D unresolved. CDR1 and CDR2 from the germline V gene are MNHNS and SASEGT. The CDR3 spans 13 residues. Trimming took off 7 bases at V and 0 bases at J, with 8 bases between the two ends.

The chain couples TRBV14 to TRBJ2-7; 8 bases fit TRBD2. CDR1 and CDR2 from the germline V gene are SGHDN and FVKESK. The CDR3 covers 18 residues. V lost 0 bases, J lost 2 bases, and 12 bases stayed unmatched. The CDR3 sequence: CASSQDLRSGGLPYEQYF. CDR3 nucleotide sequence: TGTGCCAGCAGCCAAGATCTGCGGAGCGGGGGTCTTCCCTACGAGCAGTACTTC. The full variable domain, in which reference TRBV14 and TRBJ2-7 provide the parts outside the CDR3, is EAGVTQFPSHSVIEKGQTVTLRCDPISGHDNLYWYRRVMGKEIKFLLHFVKESKQDESGMPNNRFLAERTGGTYSTLKVQPAELEDSGVYFCASSQDLRSGGLPYEQYFGPGTRLTVT.

The V and J genes are TRBV4-1 and TRBJ1-4; D ambiguous. The V and J ends lost 0 bases and 16 bases respectively, with 12 bases between them. This CDR3 has 12 residues. Germline CDR1 is MGHRA and CDR2 is YSYEKL. CDR3 amino acids: CASSQDVHHRFF. CDR3 coding DNA: TGCGCCAGCAGCCAAGACGTGCACCACAGGTTTTTT.

The chain is built from TRBV11-2 and TRBJ2-7, with 9 positions matching TRBD1. Germline assignment: CDR1 SGHAT and CDR2 FQNNGV. The CDR3 covers 13 residues. V lost 5 bases and J lost 7; bases outside the gene matches: 6. The CDR3 sequence is CASSQDRGREQYF. The DNA for the CDR3 is TGTGCCAGCAGCCAGGACAGGGGCCGGGAGCAGTACTTC.

The chain couples TRBV30 to TRBJ2-3; the match to TRBD2 covers 9 bases. This CDR3 has 14 amino acids. J lost 3 bases, V lost 5 bases, and 6 bases had no gene match. CDR1 and CDR2 (germline): GTSNPN, SVGIG (reference sequence). This CDR3 is CAWARLAGTDTQYF. The DNA of the CDR3 is TGTGCCTGGGCCCGTCTAGCGGGAACAGATACGCAGTATTTT.

The chain couples TRBV6-5 to TRBJ2-5; 7 bases are a match to TRBD1. J gave up 2 bases and V 7 bases, and 7 bases lay outside the gene matches. CDR1 MNHEY and CDR2 SVGAGI come from the germline V gene. The CDR3 is made up of 14 amino acids. CDR3 residues: CASNNQGVQETQYF. CDR3 nucleotide sequence: TGTGCCAGCAATAACCAGGGGGTTCAAGAGACCCAGTACTTC.

This chain joins TRBV6-5 and TRBJ2-7; D ambiguous. This CDR3 region has 15 residues. CDR1 and CDR2 from the germline V gene are MNHEY and SVGAGI. Trimming shortened V by 6 bases and J by 1 base, and 16 bases separated the two germline ends. CDR3 sequence (DNA): TGTGCCAGCAGCCCCTCCCGGGTAAGATCCTACGAGCAGTACTTC. As protein: CASSPSRVRSYEQYF.

The chain uses TRBV19 and TRBJ1-4; 7 bases match TRBD1. Germline lookup yields CDR1 LNHDA and CDR2 SQIVND (reference sequence). CDR3 size: 14 residues. Trimming cost V 6 bases and J 5 bases; bases outside gene matches: 6. CDR3 DNA: TGTGCCAGTAGAAGGGACAGAGGGAATGAAAAACTGTTTTTT. Its protein is CASRRDRGNEKLFF.

This chain joins TRBV19 and TRBJ2-3, with a tentative D call TRBD2 (7 bases). Germline V gene data show CDR1 as LNHDA and CDR2 as SQIVND (reference sequence). The CDR3 runs to 13 residues. The CDR3 spells CATRGGAPDTQYF. CDR3 sequence (DNA): TGTGCTACAAGAGGGGGGGCCCCAGATACGCAGTATTTT.

This chain joins TRBV18 and TRBJ1-2; 10 nucleotides line up with TRBD1. The germline CDR1 and CDR2 sequences are KGHSH and LQKENI. V gave up 3 bases and J gave up 0 bases; unmatched junction bases: 4. The CDR3 sequence is 16 residues long. As DNA, the CDR3 is TGTGCCAGCTCACCCGGGACAGGGGAAGCTAACTATGGCTACACCTTC. Amino acids: CASSPGTGEANYGYTF.

J is TRBJ1-1 and V is TRBV10-3; 8 nucleotides agree with TRBD1. The CDR3 sequence is 14 residues long. V lost 8 bases, J lost 4 bases, and 9 bases stayed unmatched. Germline V gene lookup returns CDR1 ENHRY and CDR2 SYGVKD. The CDR3, as DNA: TGTGCCATCCGGACAGGGTTAATCGGCACTGAAGCTTTCTTT. As protein: CAIRTGLIGTEAFF.

The chain links TRBV4-1 to TRBJ2-1, with 7 bases lining up with TRBD1. The V gene's germline CDR1 is MGHRA and CDR2 YSYEKL. The trim removed 0 bases at V and 3 bases at J, leaving 8 bases unmatched. The CDR3 runs to 17 residues. CDR3 DNA sequence: TGCGCCAGCAGCCAAGATAGGGACAGTTCTTTCTACAATGAGCAGTTCTTC. Translation gives CASSQDRDSSFYNEQFF.